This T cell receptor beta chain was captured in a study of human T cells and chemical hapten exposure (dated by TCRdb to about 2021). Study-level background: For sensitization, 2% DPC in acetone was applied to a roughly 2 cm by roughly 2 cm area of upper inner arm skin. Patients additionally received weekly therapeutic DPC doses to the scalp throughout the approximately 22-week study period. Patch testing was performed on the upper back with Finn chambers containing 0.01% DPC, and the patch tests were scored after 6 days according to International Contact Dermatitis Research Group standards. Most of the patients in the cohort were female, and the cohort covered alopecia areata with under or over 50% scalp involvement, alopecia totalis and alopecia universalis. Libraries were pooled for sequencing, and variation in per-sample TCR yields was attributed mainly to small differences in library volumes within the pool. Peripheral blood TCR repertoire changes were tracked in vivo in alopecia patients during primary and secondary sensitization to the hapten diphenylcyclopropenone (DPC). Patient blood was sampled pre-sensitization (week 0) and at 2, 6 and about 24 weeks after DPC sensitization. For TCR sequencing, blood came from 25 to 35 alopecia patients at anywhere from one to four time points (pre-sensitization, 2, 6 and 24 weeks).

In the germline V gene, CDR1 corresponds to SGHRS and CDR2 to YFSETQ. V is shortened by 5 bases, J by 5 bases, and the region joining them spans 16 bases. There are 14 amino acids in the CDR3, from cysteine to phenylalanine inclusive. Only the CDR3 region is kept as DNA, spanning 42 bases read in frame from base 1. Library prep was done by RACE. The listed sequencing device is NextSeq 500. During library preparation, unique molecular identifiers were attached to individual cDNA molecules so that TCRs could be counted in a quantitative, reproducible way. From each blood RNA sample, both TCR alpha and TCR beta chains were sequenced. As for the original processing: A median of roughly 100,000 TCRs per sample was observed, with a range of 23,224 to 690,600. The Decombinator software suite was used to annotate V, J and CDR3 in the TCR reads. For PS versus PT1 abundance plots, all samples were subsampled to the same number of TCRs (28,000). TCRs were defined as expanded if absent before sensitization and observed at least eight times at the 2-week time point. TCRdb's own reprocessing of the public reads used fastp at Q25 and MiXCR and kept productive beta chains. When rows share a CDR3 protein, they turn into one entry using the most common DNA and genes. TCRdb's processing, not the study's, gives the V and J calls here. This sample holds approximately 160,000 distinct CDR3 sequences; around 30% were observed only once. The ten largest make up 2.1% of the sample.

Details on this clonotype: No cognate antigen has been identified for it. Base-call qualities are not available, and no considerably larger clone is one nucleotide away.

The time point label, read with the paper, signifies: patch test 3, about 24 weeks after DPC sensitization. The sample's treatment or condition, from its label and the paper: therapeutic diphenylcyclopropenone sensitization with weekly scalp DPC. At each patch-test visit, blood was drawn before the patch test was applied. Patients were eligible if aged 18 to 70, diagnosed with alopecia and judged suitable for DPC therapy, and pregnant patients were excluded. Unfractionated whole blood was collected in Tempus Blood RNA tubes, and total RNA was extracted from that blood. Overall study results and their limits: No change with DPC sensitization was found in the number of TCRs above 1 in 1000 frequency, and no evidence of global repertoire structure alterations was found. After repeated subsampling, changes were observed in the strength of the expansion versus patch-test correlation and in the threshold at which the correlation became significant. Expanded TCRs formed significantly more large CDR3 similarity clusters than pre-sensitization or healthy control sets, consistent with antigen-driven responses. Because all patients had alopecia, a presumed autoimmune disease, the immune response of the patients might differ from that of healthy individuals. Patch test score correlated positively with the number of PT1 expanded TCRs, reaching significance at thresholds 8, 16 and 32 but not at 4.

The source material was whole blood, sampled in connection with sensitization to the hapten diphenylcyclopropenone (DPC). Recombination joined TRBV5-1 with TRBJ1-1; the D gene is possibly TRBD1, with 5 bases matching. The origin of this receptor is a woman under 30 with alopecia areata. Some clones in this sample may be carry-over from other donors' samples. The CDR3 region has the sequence CASRRTGGETEAFF. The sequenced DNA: TGCGCCAGCAGACGGACCGGAGGGGAAACTGAAGCTTTCTTT.